These 20 T cell receptor beta chains were all obtained from the same sample, sequenced in a study of shared clonotypes between healthy human individuals. TCRdb's copy holds only in-frame clones and misses some; the assay was immunoSEQ multiplex PCR. The repertoire holds roughly 640,000 clones, with approximately 74% as singletons. Sequencing was carried out using memory CD4+ T cells sorted from blood. The subset denotes: CD45RA-negative fraction. All receptors derive from a woman younger than 45 in good health.

In the case of this clone: This may arise from a read error, as a much more abundant clone is one base away. Other DNA sequences within the sample encode an identical CDR3. This rearrangement joins TRBV28 to TRBJ2-7; 11 bases align to TRBD2. The germline gives CDR1 MDHEN, CDR2 SYDVKM. This CDR3 is built from 14 residues. J lost 4 bases, V lost 5 bases, and 4 bases had no gene match. In DNA form, the CDR3 reads TGTGCCAGCAGTACCGGGACTAGCGGATACGAGCAGTACTTC. Amino acids: CASSTGTSGYEQYF.

This chain links TRBV11-2 with TRBJ2-4; D is tentatively TRBD1 or TRBD2 (7 bases each). Germline values: CDR1 SGHAT, CDR2 FQNNGV. Trimming took 7 bases from V and 7 from J, leaving 14 bases between them. CDR3 length: 13 amino acids. CDR3 in amino acids: CASTQGGGNIQYF. CDR3 in DNA: TGTGCCAGCACCCAGGGGGGGGGCAACATTCAGTACTTC.

V usage is TRBV5-6 and J usage is TRBJ1-3; no clear D gene. Germline lookup yields CDR1 SGHDT and CDR2 YYEEEE. CDR3 length equals 16 residues. With 2 bases removed from V and 6 bases from J, the gap between germline ends came to 18 bases. The DNA for the CDR3 is TGTGCCAGCAGCTTCCTAGGACCAAAGTTGCAAAACACCATATATTTT. Protein sequence: CASSFLGPKLQNTIYF.

V gene TRBV10-1 combines with J gene TRBJ2-6; TRBD1 or TRBD2 may be the D gene (5 bases each). The V gene lost 4 bases and the J gene lost 0 bases, with 25 bases spanning the gap. This CDR3 has 21 amino acids. Germline CDR1 reads WNHNN; CDR2 reads SYGVQD (reference sequence). In DNA form, the CDR3 reads TGCGCCAGCAGTGTAAATGGGGACGGTGAAATTTTCCGCTCTGGGGCCAACGTCCTGACTTTC. This translates into CASSVNGDGEIFRSGANVLTF.

CDR3 sequence reads: CASSPIVGGRSYEQYF. The DNA of the CDR3 is TGTGCCAGCTCACCAATTGTGGGGGGTCGTTCCTACGAGCAGTACTTC. The chain is built from TRBV18 and TRBJ2-7, with a weak D call TRBD2 (6 bases). The germline CDR1 and CDR2 sequences are KGHSH and LQKENI. V lost 2 bases and J lost 1, with 15 bases in between. The CDR3 is made up of 16 amino acids.

The CDR3 here is CASSLDEPSSAYEQYF. CDR3 coding DNA: TGTGCCAGCAGCTTAGACGAGCCGTCTAGCGCCTACGAGCAGTACTTC. The chain carries TRBV13 and TRBJ2-7; D is perhaps TRBD2 (6 bases). The CDR3 has 16 residues. Deletions cut 1 base from V and 2 bases from J, with 15 bases between. Germline V gene data show CDR1 as PRHDT and CDR2 as FYEKMQ (reference sequence).

This clone came up many times. This CDR3 reads CASSWEGYQETQYF. The CDR3 DNA reads TGTGCCAGCAGTTGGGAGGGGTACCAAGAGACCCAGTACTTC. The J gene is TRBJ2-5, the V gene TRBV28, with TRBD2 matching 7 bases. CDR1 MDHEN and CDR2 SYDVKM come from the germline V gene. The length of the CDR3 is 14 residues. V lost 4 bases, J lost 0 bases, and 2 bases stayed unmatched.

J is TRBJ2-7 and V is TRBV6-1; no reliable D call. This CDR3 has 14 amino acids. Per germline, CDR1 MNHNS and CDR2 SASEGT. The V end lost 8 bases, the J end lost 3 bases, and 17 bases lay between the germline ends. CDR3 bases: TGTGCCAGCCTCCCAAGGCCCGCCGGCTACGAGCAGTACTTC. It specifies CASLPRPAGYEQYF.

There are a few counts of this clone. V is TRBV10-2 and J is TRBJ1-3; D not resolved. This CDR3 is built from 15 residues. V was clipped by 2 bases and J by 0 bases, with 8 bases between them. Germline V gene data show CDR1 as WSHSY and CDR2 as SAAADI. CDR3 nucleotide sequence: TGCGCCAGCAGTGAGACAGCAAGCTCTGGAAACACCATATATTTT. This translates into CASSETASSGNTIYF.

The chain joins TRBV6-1 to TRBJ1-2; weak D call: TRBD1 (5 bases). Germline CDR1 reads MNHNS; CDR2 reads SASEGT. V shed 2 bases and J shed 2 bases, with 12 bases lying between them. This CDR3 is built from 15 residues. This chain's CDR3 is CASSELEGPNYGYTF. As DNA, the CDR3 is TGTGCCAGCAGTGAACTGGAGGGGCCGAACTATGGCTACACCTTC.

V usage is TRBV5-6 and J usage is TRBJ2-1, with TRBD2 matching 8 bases. V lost 0 bases and J lost 5; bases outside the gene matches: 7. CDR1 and CDR2 from the germline V gene are SGHDT and YYEEEE. There are 16 residues in the CDR3. Written as DNA, the CDR3 is TGTGCCAGCAGCTTGGTGGATAGCGGGACCAACAATGAGCAGTTCTTC. Translation gives CASSLVDSGTNNEQFF.

The V and J genes are TRBV29-1 and TRBJ1-1; a possible D gene is TRBD1 (5 bases). V was trimmed by 4 bases and J by 4 bases, leaving 10 bases between them. Germline-derived CDR1 and CDR2 are SQVTM and ANQGSEA. The CDR3 runs 12 residues. The CDR3 spells CSVGEGSTEAFF. CDR3 DNA sequence: TGCAGCGTTGGTGAGGGGAGCACTGAAGCTTTCTTT.

This clone was observed a few times. Other DNA sequences in the sample encode the same CDR3. The chain carries TRBV9 and TRBJ1-2; unclear D gene. Germline V gives CDR1 SGDLS, CDR2 YYNGEE. This CDR3 region has 13 residues. Trimming took 0 bases from V and 3 from J, leaving 6 bases between them. This chain's CDR3 is CASSVVQDYGYTF. The DNA for the CDR3 is TGTGCCAGCAGCGTAGTGCAGGACTATGGCTACACCTTC. Filled out from reference TRBV9 and TRBJ1-2, the complete variable domain reads DSGVTQTPKHLITATGQRVTLRCSPRSGDLSVYWYQQSLDQGLQFLIQYYNGEERAKGNILERFSAQQFPDLHSELNLSSLELGDSALYFCASSVVQDYGYTFGSGTRLTVV.

This clone has only a few counts. Other DNA sequences in the same sample also yield this CDR3. In nucleotides, the CDR3 is TGCGCCAGCAGGGATGATAGGAACACTGAAGCTTTCTTT. This encodes CASRDDRNTEAFF. This chain connects TRBV5-1 to TRBJ1-1; D unresolved. Between the trimmed V and J ends, which lost 5 bases and 1 base, there was a span of 9 bases. This CDR3 is built from 13 residues. The germline V gene has CDR1 SGHRS and CDR2 YFSETQ.

V is TRBV19 and J is TRBJ2-7; 10 bases fit TRBD1. The ends lost 5 bases at V and 8 bases at J; junction bases unmatched: 9. CDR1 and CDR2 (germline): LNHDA, SQIVND (reference sequence). The CDR3 has 14 amino acids. Here the CDR3 DNA reads TGTGCCAGTAGTCCAGGGACAGGGGATTTCAAGCAGTACTTC. This sequence encodes CASSPGTGDFKQYF.

The chain has TRBV28 and TRBJ1-5; the match to TRBD1 covers 8 bases. V lost 6 bases, J lost 6 bases, and 13 bases stayed unmatched. The CDR3 has 16 amino acids. Germline V CDR1 and CDR2: MDHEN, SYDVKM. The CDR3 region is CASSANQGAPAQPQHF. For the CDR3, the DNA is TGTGCCAGCAGCGCAAATCAGGGGGCTCCGGCTCAGCCCCAGCATTTT.

The V call is TRBV4-1, the J call TRBJ2-2; 8 bases match TRBD2. V lost 7 bases, J lost 0 bases, and 7 bases stayed unmatched. The germline CDR1 and CDR2 sequences are MGHRA and YSYEKL. CDR3 size: 16 residues. CDR3 DNA sequence: TGCGCCAGCACCCGCATAGCGGGAACGAACACCGGGGAGCTGTTTTTT. Protein product: CASTRIAGTNTGELFF.

The V gene is TRBV28, the J gene TRBJ1-4; 7 positions match TRBD1. The CDR3 has 14 residues. The V gene end was trimmed by 10 bases and the J gene end by 8 bases; junction bases not matched to a gene: 13. Per germline, CDR1 MDHEN and CDR2 SYDVKM. In nucleotides, the CDR3 is TGTGCCATCCTTGCTGAGGGGGCAGGAGAAAAACTGTTTTTT. Amino acids: CAILAEGAGEKLFF.

The chain couples TRBV11-3 to TRBJ2-1; unclear D gene. Trimming stripped 1 base from V and 5 bases from J, with 9 bases between. In germline, CDR1 is SGHNT, CDR2 YENEEA. The CDR3 has 14 residues. CDR3 in amino acids: CASSLARWNNEQFF. CDR3 DNA sequence: TGTGCCAGCAGCTTAGCGAGATGGAACAATGAGCAGTTCTTC.

The CDR3 here is CASSRLHNEQFF. The CDR3 bases are TGTGCCAGCTCTAGGCTTCACAATGAGCAGTTCTTC. The chain links TRBV18 to TRBJ2-1, with unresolved D. There are 12 residues in the CDR3. V lost 6 bases to trimming and J lost 5 bases, with 8 bases between them. Germline V gene data show CDR1 as KGHSH and CDR2 as LQKENI.